There are a few counts of the clone carrying this TCR beta chain. This sample was taken from a study of T cells in Graves' hyperthyroidism and ophthalmopathy. V was pared by 5 bases and J by 2 bases, with 12 bases between. Looked up from germline, CDR1 is SGHAT and CDR2 is FQNNGV. This CDR3 contains 14 residues. TCR beta CDR3 region amplification was performed from RNA transcripts. First-round RT-PCR of the TCR CDR3 relied on the HTBI primer set. TCRdb re-called the multiplex PCR reads with MiXCR, one entry per CDR3 protein. The data hold a few hundred thousand distinct CDR3 sequences, with under 25% observed a single time.

This chain connects TRBV11-2 to TRBJ2-5; D not certain. Material for sequencing was blood. The sequence was obtained from a woman aged 70-85 years with Graves' ophthalmopathy. CDR3 sequence reads: CASSQRVGQETQYF. CDR3 sequence (DNA): TGTGCCAGCAGCCAGAGAGTGGGACAAGAGACCCAGTACTTC. Using reference TRBV11-2 and TRBJ2-5 for the parts outside the CDR3, the full variable domain is EAGVAQSPRYKIIEKRQSVAFWCNPISGHATLYWYQQILGQGPKLLIQFQNNGVVDDSQLPKDRFSAERLKGVDSTLKIQPAKLEDSAVYLCASSQRVGQETQYFGPGTRLLVL.